This T cell receptor beta chain was captured by sequencing in a study of cytomegalovirus exposure and HLA in healthy donors. Study-wide background: Sequencing of 150 million to 200 million T cells in an earlier analysis found 120 million or so unique TCR beta sequences.

The PCR used 60 Vbeta and 13 Jbeta primers. Only in-frame clones appear in the TCRdb table, and some are missing; sequencing was by immunoSEQ multiplex PCR. Found here are 270,000 or so clones, roughly 85% of them singletons; the top ten hold roughly 4%. The V segment lost 4 bases and the J segment 1 base; nucleotides outside the gene matches: 7. The germline V gene has CDR1 MDHEN and CDR2 SYDVKM. The CDR3 loop spans 17 amino acids. Sample: PBMCs. The chain employs TRBV28 and TRBJ2-1, with 10 bases fitting TRBD2. This TCR came from a man aged 40-49 years in good health and CMV-seropositive. CDR3 nucleotides: TGTGCCAGCAGTTCCGGACTAGCGGTCTTATCCTACAATGAGCAGTTCTTC. It translates to CASSSGLAVLSYNEQFF.